This T cell receptor (beta chain) was identified in a study of blood T cell repertoires in COVID-19. The CDR3 runs 15 residues. CDR1 is SGHTA and CDR2 is FQGTGA in the germline V gene. V shed 6 bases and J shed 0 bases, with 12 bases lying between them. Data came from immunoSEQ multiplex PCR; TCRdb stores just in-frame clones and leaves some out. The data contain about 300,000 clones, about nine tenths of them singletons. Material: peripheral blood. This rearrangement joins TRBV7-3 to TRBJ2-1; tentatively, D is TRBD1 (6 bases). This sequence originates from a woman aged 25 to 45 with COVID-19, enrolled during active disease. The CDR3 loop reads CASRQGGASYNEQFF. CDR3 nucleotide sequence: TGTGCCAGCAGACAGGGCGGCGCCTCCTACAATGAGCAGTTCTTC. The full variable domain, rest sourced from reference TRBV7-3 and TRBJ2-1, is GAGVSQTPSNKVTEKGKYVELRCDPISGHTALYWYRQSLGQGPEFLIYFQGTGAADDSGLPNDRFFAVRPEGSVSTLKIQRTERGDSAVYLCASRQGGASYNEQFFGPGTRLTVL.